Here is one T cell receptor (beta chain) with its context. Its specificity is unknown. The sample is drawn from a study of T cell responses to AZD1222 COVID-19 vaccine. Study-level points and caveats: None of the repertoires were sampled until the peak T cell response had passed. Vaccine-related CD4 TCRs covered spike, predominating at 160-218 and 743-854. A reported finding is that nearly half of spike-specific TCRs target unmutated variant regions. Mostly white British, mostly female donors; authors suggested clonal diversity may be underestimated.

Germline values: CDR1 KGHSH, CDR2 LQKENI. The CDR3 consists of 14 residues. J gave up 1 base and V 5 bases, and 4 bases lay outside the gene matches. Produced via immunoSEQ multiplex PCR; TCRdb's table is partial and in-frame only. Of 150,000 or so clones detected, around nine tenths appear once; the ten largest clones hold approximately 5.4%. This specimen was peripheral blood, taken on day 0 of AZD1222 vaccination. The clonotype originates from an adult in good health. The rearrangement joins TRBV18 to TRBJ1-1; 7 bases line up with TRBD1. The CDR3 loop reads CASSWTGANTEAFF. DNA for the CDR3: TGTGCCAGCTCATGGACAGGAGCGAACACTGAAGCTTTCTTT.